Here is one T cell receptor (beta chain) with its context. What it recognizes is unknown. The data derive from a study of T cell responses to AZD1222 COVID-19 vaccine. As for the study in general: Pooled in the analysis were second doses at about 4 or about 12 weeks.

Study-level results: No day 14 peak samples; only post-peak repertoires were characterized.

Only in-frame clones appear in the TCRdb table, and some are missing; sequencing was by immunoSEQ multiplex PCR. The sample holds 72,000 or so clones, 75% to 90% seen once. Trimming removed 0 bases at V and 2 bases at J, with 14 bases between. Looked up from germline, CDR1 is MNHEY and CDR2 is SVGAGI. The CDR3 spans 16 residues. Sequenced material: peripheral blood, taken on day 0 of AZD1222 vaccination. This chain connects TRBV6-5 to TRBJ2-7, with a tentative D call TRBD2 (6 bases). This clonotype was obtained from an adult in good health. The CDR3 region has the DNA TGTGCCAGCAGTTACTCGTTAAGCAGGACTACCTACGAGCAGTACTTC. Its protein is CASSYSLSRTTYEQYF.